The 28 T cell receptor beta chains below come from one sample, sequenced in a study of T cell responses to AZD1222 COVID-19 vaccine. The assay was immunoSEQ multiplex PCR, and TCRdb's table has in-frame clones only and misses some. The table lists 210,000 or so clones, 90% to 95% of them singletons, with 0.9% to 1.1% in the top ten. The source was peripheral blood, collected on day 0 of MenACWY control vaccination. Receptor source: an adult in good health.

The rearrangement joins TRBV15 to TRBJ1-5; D is unresolved. The CDR3 is 13 amino acids. Germline V lookup: CDR1 LNHNV, CDR2 YYDKDF (reference sequence). Trimming removed 0 bases at V and 6 bases at J, with 6 bases between. CDR3 amino acids: CATSRDVGQPQHF. The CDR3 coding sequence is TGTGCCACCAGCAGAGATGTAGGTCAGCCCCAGCATTTT.

This clone turned up a few times. The chain combines TRBV29-1 with TRBJ1-2, with D tentatively TRBD1 (5 bases). Per germline, CDR1 SQVTM and CDR2 ANQGSEA. The CDR3 has 12 amino acids. V lost 4 bases and J lost 8, with 14 bases in between. This chain's CDR3 is CSVGLGGEGYTF. Written as DNA, the CDR3 is TGCAGCGTTGGTTTAGGAGGGGAGGGCTACACCTTC.

CDR3 coding DNA: TGTGCCAGCAGCCCCGCAGGACAGATGAACACTGAAGCTTTCTTT. This translates into CASSPAGQMNTEAFF. The V gene is TRBV7-9, the J gene TRBJ1-1, with D possibly matching TRBD1 (6 bases). Germline V lookup: CDR1 SEHNR, CDR2 FQNEAQ (reference sequence). This CDR3 is 15 amino acids long. V shed 5 bases and J shed 0 bases, with 13 bases lying between them.

The rearrangement joins TRBV7-2 to TRBJ1-3; D possibly corresponds to TRBD1 (5 bases). The CDR3 runs to 12 residues. The germline V gene has CDR1 SGHTA and CDR2 FQGNSA. Trimming left V 6 bases short and J 7 bases short, with 10 bases between. DNA of the CDR3: TGTGCCAGCAGGGAGGGGTTGAACACCATATATTTT. Its translation: CASREGLNTIYF.

The chain combines TRBV5-1 with TRBJ1-1, with a weak D call TRBD1 (5 bases). Trimming left V 1 base short and J 3 bases short, with 10 bases between. The germline CDR1 and CDR2 sequences are SGHRS and YFSETQ. The CDR3 is made up of 14 amino acids. CDR3 in amino acids: CASSLQGGDTEAFF. The CDR3 region has the DNA TGCGCCAGCAGCTTGCAGGGCGGGGACACTGAAGCTTTCTTT.

The chain is built from TRBV6-5 and TRBJ2-5; possibly TRBD1 for D (8 bases). Trimming took off 7 bases at V and 5 bases at J, with 20 bases between the two ends. The germline gives CDR1 MNHEY, CDR2 SVGAGI. This CDR3 region has 15 residues. The CDR3 protein is CASNSGGGGMETQYF. In DNA, the CDR3 is TGTGCCAGCAACTCAGGGGGCGGGGGAATGGAGACCCAGTACTTC.

This sequence joins TRBV6-1 and TRBJ2-3; 7 bases agree with TRBD1. The CDR3 spans 15 residues. Germline CDR1 MNHNS, CDR2 SASEGT. The J segment lost 2 bases and the V segment lost 3 bases, leaving 5 bases of the junction unmatched. The CDR3 is CASSEGQMNTDTQYF. DNA of the CDR3: TGTGCCAGCAGTGAGGGACAGATGAACACAGATACGCAGTATTTT.

This clone was detected a few times. The chain uses TRBV10-1 and TRBJ2-1; TRBD2 aligns across 9 bases. V shed 6 bases, J shed 1 base, and the junction held 10 bases outside the gene matches. The V gene's germline CDR1 is WNHNN and CDR2 SYGVQD (reference sequence). CDR3 length: 17 residues. This CDR3 reads CASSKAGGPQSYNEQFF. In DNA form, the CDR3 reads TGCGCCAGCAGCAAAGCGGGGGGTCCCCAATCCTACAATGAGCAGTTCTTC.

The V gene is TRBV7-9, the J gene TRBJ1-1; D is possibly TRBD1 (6 bases). The V gene's germline CDR1 is SEHNR and CDR2 FQNEAQ (reference sequence). CDR3 length: 16 residues. V dropped 6 bases and J dropped 0 bases, with 17 bases sitting between them. The CDR3 coding sequence is TGTGCCAGCAGTTACCCAGGGGCGGCGATGAACACTGAAGCTTTCTTT. It codes for CASSYPGAAMNTEAFF.

CDR3 DNA: TGTGCCAGCAGCCTAAGGGACAGGGGACGGGGTGAGCAGTTCTTC. Protein sequence: CASSLRDRGRGEQFF. This sequence joins TRBV3-1 (or the pseudogene TRBV3-2) and TRBJ2-1, with TRBD1 matching 10 bases. The V gene end was trimmed by 4 bases and the J gene end by 9 bases; junction bases not matched to a gene: 9. The CDR3 covers 15 residues. Per the germline V gene, CDR1 is LGHDT and CDR2 is YNNKEL (reference sequence).

J is TRBJ1-2 and V is TRBV6-5; the D gene is possibly TRBD1 (6 bases). CDR1 and CDR2 from the germline V gene are MNHEY and SVGAGI. The CDR3 covers 14 residues. The V and J ends lost 8 bases and 1 base respectively, with 14 bases between them. Here the CDR3 DNA reads TGTGCCAGCGGGCAGGGGCCCCTTAACTATGGCTACACCTTC. This gives the protein CASGQGPLNYGYTF.

This chain connects TRBV6-5 to TRBJ1-2; 8 nucleotides align to TRBD1. Trimming took 6 bases from V and 2 from J; bases not matched to a gene: 8. Germline lookup yields CDR1 MNHEY and CDR2 SVGAGI. CDR3 length: 15 amino acids. The chain's CDR3 is CASRLQGTGNYGYTF. CDR3 DNA sequence: TGTGCCAGCAGGCTTCAGGGGACAGGCAACTATGGCTACACCTTC.

This clone was counted once. This sequence joins TRBV19 and TRBJ1-2; D gene uncertain. Germline values: CDR1 LNHDA, CDR2 SQIVND (reference sequence). The CDR3 spans 13 residues. V was cut by 6 bases and J by 8 bases, with 16 bases left in between. The CDR3 loop reads CASRRDQVGGYTF. In DNA form, the CDR3 reads TGTGCCAGTAGGAGGGATCAAGTCGGGGGCTACACCTTC.

Concerning this clone: The identical CDR3 is also encoded by other nucleotide sequences in the sample. The chain is built from TRBV4-2 and TRBJ1-2; tentatively, D is TRBD1 (6 bases). The length of the CDR3 is 15 residues. The germline V gene encodes CDR1 LGHNA and CDR2 YNFKEQ. Trimming took off 0 bases at V and 4 bases at J, with 12 bases between the two ends. CDR3 DNA: TGTGCCAGCAGCCAAGATCGCCAGGGGACCTATGGCTACACCTTC. It translates to CASSQDRQGTYGYTF.

The chain uses TRBV5-8 and TRBJ2-7, with D uncertain. The CDR3 has 14 amino acids. Trimming shortened V by 4 bases and J by 2 bases, and 13 bases separated the two germline ends. Germline V gene sequence: CDR1 SGHTS, CDR2 YDEGEE. The CDR3 DNA is TGTGCCAGCAGCCCCCCCCTAGACCCCTACGAGCAGTACTTC. Translating it yields CASSPPLDPYEQYF.

CDR3 nucleotide sequence: TGTGCCAGCAGCTTAGCACACGCTCGTGGTGCTTTCTTT. Translating it yields CASSLAHARGAFF. The genes are TRBV7-8 and TRBJ1-1; D is unclear. There are 13 residues in the CDR3. Trimming took off 0 bases at V and 11 bases at J, with 13 bases between the two ends. Germline values: CDR1 SGHVS, CDR2 FQNEAQ.

This clone showed up just once. V and J are TRBV4-3 and TRBJ1-6, with D possibly TRBD1 on 6 matching bases. Deletions cut 3 bases from V and 11 bases from J, with 14 bases between. Germline V gene data show CDR1 as LGHNA and CDR2 as YSLEER. There are 14 residues in the CDR3. This CDR3 reads CASSHSGAGAPLHF. The DNA of the CDR3 is TGCGCCAGCAGCCACTCAGGGGCTGGAGCACCCCTCCACTTT.

The gene calls are TRBV18 and TRBJ1-4; D gene unclear. The CDR3 is 15 amino acids. V was cut by 0 bases and J by 7 bases, with 12 bases left in between. From germline, CDR1 is KGHSH and CDR2 LQKENI. The CDR3, as DNA: TGTGCCAGCTCACCACCTTCGGGTTACCCTGAAAAACTGTTTTTT. Its protein is CASSPPSGYPEKLFF. Based on the CDR3 plus reference TRBV18 and TRBJ1-4, the full variable domain is NAGVMQNPRHLVRRRGQEARLRCSPMKGHSHVYWYRQLPEEGLKFMVYLQKENIIDESGMPKERFSAEFPKEGPSILRIQQVVRGDSAAYFCASSPPSGYPEKLFFGSGTQLSVL.

This chain uses TRBV4-2 with TRBJ1-3, with D possibly matching TRBD1 (5 bases). Trimming left V 3 bases short and J 2 bases short, with 11 bases between. The CDR3 is made up of 15 amino acids. Germline CDR1 LGHNA, CDR2 YNFKEQ. CDR3 sequence (DNA): TGTGCCAGCAGCCAGAAAGAGGGGACTGGAAACACCATATATTTT. Residues: CASSQKEGTGNTIYF.

The chain links TRBV14 to TRBJ2-3; D is possibly TRBD2 (7 bases). Germline assignment: CDR1 SGHDN and CDR2 FVKESK. The CDR3 runs 15 residues. Trimming pared 2 bases from V and 5 bases from J, leaving 14 bases between. The CDR3 is CASSQRGGAGDTQYF. For the CDR3, the DNA is TGTGCCAGCAGCCAACGCGGGGGCGCGGGAGATACGCAGTATTTT.

The CDR3 loop is CASGANVLTF. Here the CDR3 DNA reads TGTGCTTCTGGGGCCAACGTCCTGACTTTC. The genes are TRBV6-5 and TRBJ2-6; no clear D gene. This CDR3 spans 10 amino acids. The germline V gene has CDR1 MNHEY and CDR2 SVGAGI.

This clone showed up just a few times. The V and J genes are TRBV11-2 and TRBJ2-2; 9 positions agree with TRBD1. The CDR3 spans 16 residues. The germline gives CDR1 SGHAT, CDR2 FQNNGV. The ends lost 5 bases at V and 0 bases at J; junction bases unmatched: 4. For the CDR3, the DNA is TGTGCCAGCAGCACGCGACAGGGGGCGAACACCGGGGAGCTGTTTTTT. Translated: CASSTRQGANTGELFF. Full variable domain (remainder filled in from reference TRBV11-2 and TRBJ2-2): EAGVAQSPRYKIIEKRQSVAFWCNPISGHATLYWYQQILGQGPKLLIQFQNNGVVDDSQLPKDRFSAERLKGVDSTLKIQPAKLEDSAVYLCASSTRQGANTGELFFGEGSRLTVL.

The CDR3 sequence: CAISESTGAYEQYF. The CDR3 bases are TGTGCCATCAGTGAGTCGACAGGGGCGTACGAGCAGTACTTC. The chain uses TRBV10-3 and TRBJ2-7; 8 bases are shared with TRBD1. Germline lookup yields CDR1 ENHRY and CDR2 SYGVKD. CDR3 length: 14 amino acids. V shed 0 bases, J shed 4 bases, and the junction held 2 bases outside the gene matches.

The rearrangement joins TRBV4-1 to TRBJ2-7, with D hard to call. Germline V gene lookup returns CDR1 MGHRA and CDR2 YSYEKL. CDR3 length: 14 residues. V lost 1 base, J lost 3 bases, and 10 bases lay in between. CDR3: CASSQGQAGYEQYF. Written as DNA, the CDR3 is TGCGCCAGCAGCCAAGGGCAGGCCGGCTACGAGCAGTACTTC.

In its sample, this clone was seen a few times. The V call is TRBV12-3 or TRBV12-4, the J call TRBJ1-4; D not certain. The V gene lost 8 bases and the J gene lost 8 bases, with 15 bases spanning the gap. This CDR3 is built from 13 residues. The CDR3 protein is CASRTISREKLFF. CDR3 coding DNA: TGTGCCAGCCGGACTATCTCGAGGGAAAAACTGTTTTTT.

The chain recombines TRBV6-5 with TRBJ2-7; no clear D. The CDR3 consists of 14 residues. Germline values: CDR1 MNHEY, CDR2 SVGAGI. V was shortened by 6 bases and J by 4 bases, with 16 bases between the two germline ends. The CDR3 DNA sequence: TGTGCCAGCAGGGGCGGAAGCCTGCTGTACGAGCAGTACTTC. This encodes CASRGGSLLYEQYF.

The chain joins TRBV20-1 to TRBJ1-5; D is uncertain. Trimming shortened V by 3 bases and J by 5 bases, and 14 bases separated the two germline ends. This CDR3 region has 14 residues. CDR1 and CDR2 from the germline V gene are DFQATT and SNEGSKA (reference sequence). The CDR3, as DNA: TGCAGTGCTAGTTCGGCGGCGATTTATCAGCCCCAGCATTTT. It is translated as CSASSAAIYQPQHF.

The chain joins TRBV7-2 to TRBJ1-5, with a weak D call TRBD1 (5 bases). CDR1 and CDR2 from the germline V gene are SGHTA and FQGNSA. The V and J ends lost 6 bases and 7 bases respectively, with 19 bases between them. CDR3 length: 15 amino acids. CDR3 DNA: TGTGCCAGCAGGCCGCCAGGGAGTCGGAAACAGCCCCAGCATTTT. This gives the protein CASRPPGSRKQPQHF.